The 2 T cell receptor beta chains in this list originate from one sample, sequenced in a study of blood T cells in healthy people across ages (dated by TCRdb to between 2015 and 2016). Receptor amplification or capture employed 5' RACE. The sequencing machine was an Illumina HiSeq 2500. A second about 6 to 11 cycle PCR used a sample-barcoded 5' primer and a J-beta primer mix. TCRdb trimmed the raw reads at Q25, called clones with MiXCR and kept productive beta chains. Duplicate CDR3 protein sequences are folded into a single record with the most common DNA and genes. The sample table shows some 760,000 distinct CDR3 sequences, and just under 25% are seen once. More than 7.5% of the sample belongs to the ten largest clones. The data were also submitted as part of a second study, on T cells of mothers and their children.

Sequenced sample: blood. The receptor source for this set is a boy aged 5-17 years in good health.

This clonotype was found a few times. The V call is TRBV5-6, the J call TRBJ2-7; the match to TRBD2 covers 13 bases. The CDR3 spans 17 residues. The J segment lost 4 bases and the V segment lost 4 bases, leaving 11 bases of the junction unmatched. Germline V lookup: CDR1 SGHDT, CDR2 YYEEEE. CDR3 loop: CASSPVTSGGSHYEQYF. DNA of the CDR3: TGTGCCAGCAGCCCAGTGACTAGCGGGGGGTCTCATTACGAGCAGTACTTC.

The rearrangement links TRBV20-1 to TRBJ2-7; TRBD2 agrees at 8 bases. V lost 5 bases to trimming and J lost 3 bases; unmatched junction nucleotides: 9. Looked up from germline, CDR1 is DFQATT and CDR2 is SNEGSKA (reference sequence). The CDR3 sequence is 14 residues long. CDR3 nucleotides: TGCAGTGCTTCCAGACTAGCGCGGTACTACGAGCAGTACTTC. This codes for CSASRLARYYEQYF.